This TCR beta chain was obtained from a study of blood T cell repertoires in COVID-19. Study-wide background: The analysed material was cDNA or gDNA that came from T cells, B-cell-depleted T cells, or PBMCs.

Trimming removed 0 bases at V and 3 bases at J, with 11 bases between. CDR3 length: 15 residues. Per germline, CDR1 GTSNPN and CDR2 SVGIG (reference sequence). In the authors' methods: The authors estimated nucleated cell counts from reference gene primer amplification. The data were produced by immunoSEQ multiplex PCR, yet TCRdb's version contains in-frame clones alone and is incomplete. That table is the source of V, J and clone size, and D and trimming were worked out from the DNA. Seen here are about 140,000 clones, approximately 84% observed once, and the top ten hold less than 2%. This sequence was found in a woman aged 60-70 years with acute or convalescent COVID-19. The sequencing sample was made of peripheral blood. The J gene is TRBJ2-2, the V gene TRBV30; possibly TRBD1 for D (6 bases). As DNA, the CDR3 is TGTGCCTGGAGTGTACTTGGGGGCTACACCGGGGAGCTGTTTTTT. Translation: CAWSVLGGYTGELFF.